This record covers a single TCR beta chain. Antigen: not known. This record comes from a study of tumor-infiltrating lymphocytes in localized non-small cell lung cancer. Across the whole study: Each patient gave resected tumor and non-adjacent uninvolved lung tissue. The study's findings and limits: No T-cell fraction difference was seen between IM1 and IM2 tumors. Not all patients were TCR sequenced, owing to tissue quantity. Tumors had more T cell infiltration than uninvolved lung, per TCRbeta sequencing and CD3 counts.

Libraries were prepared by immunoSEQ multiplex PCR; TCRdb keeps only in-frame clonotypes and omits some of them. The sample gives about 8,000 clones, approximately 60% of which show up once; around 13% is in the top ten. The length of the CDR3 is 15 residues. V was trimmed by 4 bases and J by 3 bases, leaving 15 bases between them. Looked up from germline, CDR1 is ENHRY and CDR2 is SYGVKD. The specimen sequenced was uninvolved lung tissue not adjacent to the tumor. This TCR came from a human donor with non-small cell lung cancer. V usage is TRBV10-3 and J usage is TRBJ1-2, with D perhaps TRBD1 (5 bases). The CDR3 DNA is TGTGCCATCAGTGGGCGGGGGGACGGAGACTATGGCTACACCTTC. It codes for CAISGRGDGDYGYTF.